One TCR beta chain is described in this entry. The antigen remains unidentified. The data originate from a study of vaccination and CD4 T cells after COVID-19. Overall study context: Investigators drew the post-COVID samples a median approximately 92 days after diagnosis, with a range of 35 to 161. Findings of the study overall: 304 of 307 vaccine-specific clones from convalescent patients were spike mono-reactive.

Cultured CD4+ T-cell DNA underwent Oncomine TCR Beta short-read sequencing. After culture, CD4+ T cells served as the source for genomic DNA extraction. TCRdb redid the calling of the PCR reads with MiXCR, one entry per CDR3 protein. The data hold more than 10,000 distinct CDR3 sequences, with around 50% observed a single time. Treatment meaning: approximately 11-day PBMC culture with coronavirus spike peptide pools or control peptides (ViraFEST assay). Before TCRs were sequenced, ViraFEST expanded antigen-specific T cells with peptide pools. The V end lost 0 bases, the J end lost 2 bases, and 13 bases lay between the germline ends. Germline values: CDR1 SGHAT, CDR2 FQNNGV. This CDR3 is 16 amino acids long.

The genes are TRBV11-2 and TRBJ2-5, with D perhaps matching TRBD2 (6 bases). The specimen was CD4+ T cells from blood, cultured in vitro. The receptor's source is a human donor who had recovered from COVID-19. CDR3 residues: CASSLEWTNLQETQYF. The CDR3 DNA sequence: TGTGCCAGCAGCTTAGAGTGGACTAACTTACAAGAGACCCAGTACTTC.